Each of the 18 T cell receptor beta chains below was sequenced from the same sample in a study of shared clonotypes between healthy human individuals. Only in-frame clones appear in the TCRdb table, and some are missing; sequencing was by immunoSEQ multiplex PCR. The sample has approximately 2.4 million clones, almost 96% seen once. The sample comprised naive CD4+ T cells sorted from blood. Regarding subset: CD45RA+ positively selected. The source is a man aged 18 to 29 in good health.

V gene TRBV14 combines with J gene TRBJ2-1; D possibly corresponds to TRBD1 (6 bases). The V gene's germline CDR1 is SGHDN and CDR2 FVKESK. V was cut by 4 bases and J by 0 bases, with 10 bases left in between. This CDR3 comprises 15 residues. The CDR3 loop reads CASSLGTPSYNEQFF. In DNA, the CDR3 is TGTGCCAGCAGCCTCGGGACACCCTCCTACAATGAGCAGTTCTTC.

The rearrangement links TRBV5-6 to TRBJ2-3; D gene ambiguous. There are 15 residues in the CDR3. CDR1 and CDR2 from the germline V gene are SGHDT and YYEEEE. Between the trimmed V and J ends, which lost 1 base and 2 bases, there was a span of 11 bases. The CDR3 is CASSLITRLTDTQYF. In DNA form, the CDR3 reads TGTGCCAGCAGCTTGATAACACGACTCACAGATACGCAGTATTTT. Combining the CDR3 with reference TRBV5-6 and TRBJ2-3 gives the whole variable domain DAGVTQSPTHLIKTRGQQVTLRCSPKSGHDTVSWYQQALGQGPQFIFQYYEEEERQRGNFPDRFSGHQFPNYSSELNVNALLLGDSALYLCASSLITRLTDTQYFGPGTRLTVL.

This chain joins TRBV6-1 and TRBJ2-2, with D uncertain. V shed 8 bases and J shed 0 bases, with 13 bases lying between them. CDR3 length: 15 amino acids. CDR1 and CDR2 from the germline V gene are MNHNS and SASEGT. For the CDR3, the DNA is TGTGCCAGCCCCAAACTGGAAACGAACACCGGGGAGCTGTTTTTT. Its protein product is CASPKLETNTGELFF.

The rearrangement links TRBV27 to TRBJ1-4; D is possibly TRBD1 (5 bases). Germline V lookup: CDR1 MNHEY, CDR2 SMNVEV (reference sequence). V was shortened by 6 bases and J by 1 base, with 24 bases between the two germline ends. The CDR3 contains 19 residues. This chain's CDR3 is CASSPSSPPGWKTNEKLFF. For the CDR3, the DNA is TGTGCCAGCAGCCCATCCTCCCCTCCAGGGTGGAAAACTAATGAAAAACTGTTTTTT.

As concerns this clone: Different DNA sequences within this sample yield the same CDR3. The CDR3 bases are TGTGCCTGGAGTGTTGGGGGATCTGGAAACACCATATATTTT. Translating gives CAWSVGGSGNTIYF. V is TRBV30 and J is TRBJ1-3; possible D gene TRBD1, 5 bases. The CDR3 covers 14 residues. The V gene's germline CDR1 is GTSNPN and CDR2 SVGIG (reference sequence). V was shortened by 0 bases and J by 1 base, with 7 bases between the two germline ends.

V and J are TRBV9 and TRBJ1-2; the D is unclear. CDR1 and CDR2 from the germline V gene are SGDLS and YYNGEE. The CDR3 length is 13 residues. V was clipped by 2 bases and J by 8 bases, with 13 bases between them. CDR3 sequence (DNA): TGTGCCAGCAGCGTTAGTCCCAATTTCGGCTACACCTTC. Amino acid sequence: CASSVSPNFGYTF.

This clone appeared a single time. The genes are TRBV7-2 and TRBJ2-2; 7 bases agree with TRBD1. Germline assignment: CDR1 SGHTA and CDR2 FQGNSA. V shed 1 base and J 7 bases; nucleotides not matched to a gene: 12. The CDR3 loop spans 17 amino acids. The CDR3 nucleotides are TGTGCCAGCAGCTTAGGGCCGAGACAGGGTCAGGTCGGGGAGCTGTTTTTT. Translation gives CASSLGPRQGQVGELFF.

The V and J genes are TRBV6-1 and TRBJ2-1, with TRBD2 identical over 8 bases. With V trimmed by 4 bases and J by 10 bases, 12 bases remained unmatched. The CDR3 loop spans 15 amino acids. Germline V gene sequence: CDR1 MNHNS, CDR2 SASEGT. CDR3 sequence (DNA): TGTGCCAGCAGTGTAGGACTAGCTACTGGGAAGGAGCAGTTCTTC. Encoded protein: CASSVGLATGKEQFF.

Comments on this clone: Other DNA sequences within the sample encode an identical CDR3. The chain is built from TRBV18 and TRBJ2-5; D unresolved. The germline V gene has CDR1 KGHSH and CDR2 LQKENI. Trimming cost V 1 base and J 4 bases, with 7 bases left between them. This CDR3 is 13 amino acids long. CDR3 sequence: CASSPRLGETQYF. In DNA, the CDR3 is TGTGCCAGCTCACCACGCCTCGGAGAGACCCAGTACTTC.

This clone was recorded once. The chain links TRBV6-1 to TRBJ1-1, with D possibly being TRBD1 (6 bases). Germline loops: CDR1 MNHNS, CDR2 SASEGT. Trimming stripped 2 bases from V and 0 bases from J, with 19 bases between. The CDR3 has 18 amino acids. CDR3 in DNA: TGTGCCAGCAGTGAATTTCAAGGAGGGGGGCAGATGAACACTGAAGCTTTCTTT. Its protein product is CASSEFQGGGQMNTEAFF.

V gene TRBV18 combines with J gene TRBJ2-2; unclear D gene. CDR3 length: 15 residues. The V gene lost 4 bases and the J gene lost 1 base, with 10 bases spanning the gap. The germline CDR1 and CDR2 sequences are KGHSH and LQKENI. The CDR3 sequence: CASSLGAVNTGELFF. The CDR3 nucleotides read TGTGCCAGCTCACTAGGTGCGGTGAACACCGGGGAGCTGTTTTTT.

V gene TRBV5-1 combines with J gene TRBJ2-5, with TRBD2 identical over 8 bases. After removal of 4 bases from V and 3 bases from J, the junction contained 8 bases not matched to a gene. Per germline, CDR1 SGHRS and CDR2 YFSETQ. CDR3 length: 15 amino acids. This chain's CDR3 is CASSRGGLAEETQYF. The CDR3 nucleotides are TGCGCCAGCAGCCGAGGCGGACTAGCAGAAGAGACCCAGTACTTC.

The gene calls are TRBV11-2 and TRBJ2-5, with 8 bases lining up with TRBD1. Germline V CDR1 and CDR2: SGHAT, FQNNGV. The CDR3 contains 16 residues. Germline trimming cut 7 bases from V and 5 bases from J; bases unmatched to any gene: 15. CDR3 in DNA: TGTGCCAGCACCGTAGGTCGGGCAGGGGGCAGGGAGACCCAGTACTTC. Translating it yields CASTVGRAGGRETQYF.

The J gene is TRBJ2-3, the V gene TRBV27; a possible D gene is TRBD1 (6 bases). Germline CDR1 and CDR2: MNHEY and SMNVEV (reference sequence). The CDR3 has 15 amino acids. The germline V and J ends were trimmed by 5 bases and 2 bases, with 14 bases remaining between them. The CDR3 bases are TGTGCCAGCAGTGCTACAGGGTTTTACACAGATACGCAGTATTTT. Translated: CASSATGFYTDTQYF.

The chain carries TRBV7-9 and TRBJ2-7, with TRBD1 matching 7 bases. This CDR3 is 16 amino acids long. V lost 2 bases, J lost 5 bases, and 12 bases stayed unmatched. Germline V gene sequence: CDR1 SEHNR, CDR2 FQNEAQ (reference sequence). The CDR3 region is CASSLFPGTATNEQYF. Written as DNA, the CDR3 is TGTGCCAGCAGCTTATTTCCCGGGACAGCAACCAACGAGCAGTACTTC. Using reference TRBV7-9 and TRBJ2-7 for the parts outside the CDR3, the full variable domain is DTGVSQNPRHKITKRGQNVTFRCDPISEHNRLYWYRQTLGQGPEFLTYFQNEAQLEKSRLLSDRFSAERPKGSFSTLEIQRTEQGDSAMYLCASSLFPGTATNEQYFGPGTRLTVT.

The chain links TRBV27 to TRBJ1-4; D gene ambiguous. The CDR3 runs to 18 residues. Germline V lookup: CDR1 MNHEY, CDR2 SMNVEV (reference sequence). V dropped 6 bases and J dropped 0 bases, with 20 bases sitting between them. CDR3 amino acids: CASSPSLGVGATNEKLFF. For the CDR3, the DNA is TGTGCCAGCAGCCCATCGCTCGGTGTAGGTGCAACTAATGAAAAACTGTTTTTT. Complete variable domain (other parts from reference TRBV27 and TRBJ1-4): EAQVTQNPRYLITVTGKKLTVTCSQNMNHEYMSWYRQDPGLGLRQIYYSMNVEVTDKGDVPEGYKVSRKEKRNFPLILESPSPNQTSLYFCASSPSLGVGATNEKLFFGSGTQLSVL.

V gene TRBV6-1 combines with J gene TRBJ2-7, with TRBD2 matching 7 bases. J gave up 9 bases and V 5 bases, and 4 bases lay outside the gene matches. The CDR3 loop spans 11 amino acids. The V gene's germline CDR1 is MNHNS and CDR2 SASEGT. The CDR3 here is CASSRGEGQYF. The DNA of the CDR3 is TGTGCCAGCAGTCGGGGGGAGGGGCAGTACTTC.

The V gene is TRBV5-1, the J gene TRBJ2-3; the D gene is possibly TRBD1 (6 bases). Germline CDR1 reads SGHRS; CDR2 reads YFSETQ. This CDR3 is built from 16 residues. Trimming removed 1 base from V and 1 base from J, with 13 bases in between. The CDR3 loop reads CASSLSGTFGTDTQYF. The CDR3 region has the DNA TGCGCCAGCAGCTTGTCCGGGACATTTGGCACAGATACGCAGTATTTT.